The present entry profiles one TCR beta chain with its context. Its antigen is as yet unknown. The data belong to a study of T cell responses to AZD1222 COVID-19 vaccine. Study results and limitations: With dominance at 160-218 and 743-854, vaccine-associated CD4 TCRs spanned spike.

The CDR3 runs 13 residues. Germline V gene sequence: CDR1 SGDLS, CDR2 YYNGEE. Trimming stripped 7 bases from V and 0 bases from J, with 10 bases between. The method was immunoSEQ multiplex PCR; TCRdb's version includes in-frame clones alone and lacks a portion of them. The sample shows 130,000 to 150,000 clones, 90% of them seen only once. The specimen comprised peripheral blood, sampled on day 0 of AZD1222 vaccination. The sequence derives from an adult in good health. The chain couples TRBV9 to TRBJ1-1, with D unclear. This CDR3 is CASSVGMNTEAFF. The CDR3 DNA follows: TGTGCCAGCTCAGTAGGGATGAACACTGAAGCTTTCTTT. Full variable domain (missing parts from reference TRBV9 and TRBJ1-1): DSGVTQTPKHLITATGQRVTLRCSPRSGDLSVYWYQQSLDQGLQFLIQYYNGEERAKGNILERFSAQQFPDLHSELNLSSLELGDSALYFCASSVGMNTEAFFGQGTRLTVV.